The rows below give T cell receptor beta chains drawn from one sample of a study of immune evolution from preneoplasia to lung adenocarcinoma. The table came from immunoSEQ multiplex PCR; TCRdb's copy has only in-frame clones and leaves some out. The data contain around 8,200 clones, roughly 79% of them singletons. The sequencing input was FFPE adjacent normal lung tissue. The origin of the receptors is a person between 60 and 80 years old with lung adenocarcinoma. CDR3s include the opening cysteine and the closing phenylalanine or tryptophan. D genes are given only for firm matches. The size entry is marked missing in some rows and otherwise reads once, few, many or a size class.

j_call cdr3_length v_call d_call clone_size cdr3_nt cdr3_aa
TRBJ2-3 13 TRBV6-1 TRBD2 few TGTGCCAGCAGTCGGGGGGGCACAGATACGCAGTATTTT CASSRGGTDTQYF
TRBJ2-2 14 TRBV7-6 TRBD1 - TGTGCCAGCAGCTTGAACAGGGGAACCGGGGAGCTGTTTTTT CASSLNRGTGELFF
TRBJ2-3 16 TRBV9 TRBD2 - TGTGCCAGCAGCCCCCTAGCGGGGTCCTACACAGATACGCAGTATTTT CASSPLAGSYTDTQYF
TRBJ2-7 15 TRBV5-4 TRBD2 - TGTGCCAGCAGCTCCGGGACTAGCGGATACTACGAGCAGTACTTC CASSSGTSGYYEQYF
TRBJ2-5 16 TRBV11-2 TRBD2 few TGTGCCAGCAGCTTAGGTCCAGCGGGGGGAAGAGAGACCCAGTACTTC CASSLGPAGGRETQYF
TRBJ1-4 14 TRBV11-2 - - TGTGCCAGCAGCTTCATAGGGGGGGATGAAAAACTGTTTTTT CASSFIGGDEKLFF
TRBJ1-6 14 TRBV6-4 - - TGTGCCAGCAGGGCGACCCACGGTAATTCACCCCTCCACTTT CASRATHGNSPLHF
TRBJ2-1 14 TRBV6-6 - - TGTGCCAGCACTAGCGCCAGCTCCTACAATGAGCAGTTCTTC CASTSASSYNEQFF
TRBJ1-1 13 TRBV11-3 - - TGTGCCAGCAGCCGACAGCTAAACACTGAAGCTTTCTTT CASSRQLNTEAFF
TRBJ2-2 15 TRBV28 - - TGTGCCAGCAGAGAGTGGACAGACCGCACCGGGGAGCTGTTTTTT CASREWTDRTGELFF
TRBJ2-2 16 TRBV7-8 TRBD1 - TGTGCCAGCAGCTTAGTCGGGACAGCGAACACCGGGGAGCTGTTTTTT CASSLVGTANTGELFF
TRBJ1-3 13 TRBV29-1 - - TGCAGCGTTGTCAAGGCTGCTGGAAACACCATATATTTT CSVVKAAGNTIYF
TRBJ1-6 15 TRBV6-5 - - TGTGCCAGCAGTTACTCGAACATACATAATTCACCCCTCCACTTT CASSYSNIHNSPLHF
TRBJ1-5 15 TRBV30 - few TGTGCCTGGAGTGTATGGGGGGGGGTTGATCAGCCCCAGCATTTT CAWSVWGGVDQPQHF
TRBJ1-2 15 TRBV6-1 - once TGTGCCAGCAGGGGGGGGGAACAGGGCTACTATGGCTACACCTTC CASRGGEQGYYGYTF
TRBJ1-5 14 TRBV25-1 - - TGTGCCAGCAGCCCGCGGTTCAGTTATCAGCCCCAGCATTTT CASSPRFSYQPQHF
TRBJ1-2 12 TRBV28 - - TGTGCCAGCACCCTGAGGGGTGGGGGCTACACCTTC CASTLRGGGYTF
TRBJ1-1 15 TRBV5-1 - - TGCGCCAGCAGCTTGCCTCGGACCCCCAACACTGAAGCTTTCTTT CASSLPRTPNTEAFF
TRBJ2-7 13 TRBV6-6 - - TGTGCCAGCAGTTACCCCGACAGCTACGAGCAGTACTTC CASSYPDSYEQYF
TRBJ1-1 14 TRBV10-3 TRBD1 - TGTGCCATCACCAGCGGGGACAGGAACCTGGTTGCTTTCTTT CAITSGDRNLVAFF
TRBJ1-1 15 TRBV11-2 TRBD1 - TGTGCCAGCAGCCTCCGGACAGGGTATGAAACCGAAGCTTTCTTT CASSLRTGYETEAFF
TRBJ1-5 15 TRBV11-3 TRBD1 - TGTGCCAGTTGGGCCGCGACAGGGGTGCATCAGCCCCAGCATTTT CASWAATGVHQPQHF
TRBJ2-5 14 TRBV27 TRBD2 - TGTGCCAGCAGTTTAGCGGGGGGGCCTCAGACCCAGTACTTC CASSLAGGPQTQYF
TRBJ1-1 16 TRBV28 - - TGTGCCAGCAGTCCCGGGGCGGGACCAATGAACGCTGAAGCTTTCTTT CASSPGAGPMNAEAFF
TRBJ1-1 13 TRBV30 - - TGTGCCTGGAGTGTACGGGCGAACCCTGAAGCTTTCTTT CAWSVRANPEAFF
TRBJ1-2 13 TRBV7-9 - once TGTGCCAGCAGCTCCGCAAAGGGCTATGGCTACACCTTC CASSSAKGYGYTF
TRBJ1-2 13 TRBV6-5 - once TGTGCCAGCAGCAGGGACACCGCTTGGGGCTACACCTTC CASSRDTAWGYTF
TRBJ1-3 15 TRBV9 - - TGTGCCAGCAGCGTGAATTGGCAGTCTGGAAACACCATATATTTT CASSVNWQSGNTIYF
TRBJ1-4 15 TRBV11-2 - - TGTGCCAGCACCCCTAGGGGTGGAGAGCAGAAAAAACTGTTTTTT CASTPRGGEQKKLFF
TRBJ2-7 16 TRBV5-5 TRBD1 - TGTGCCAGCAGTTTTACCAACAGGGGGCTGACCTACGAGCAGTACTTC CASSFTNRGLTYEQYF
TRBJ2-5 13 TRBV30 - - TGTGCCTGGGGCCGACAGGTTGAAGAGACCCAGTACTTC CAWGRQVEETQYF
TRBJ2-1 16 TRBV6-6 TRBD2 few TGTGCCAGCACCGGACCTGGACTAGCGAGATACAATGAGCAGTTCTTC CASTGPGLARYNEQFF
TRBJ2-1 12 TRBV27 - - TGTGCCAGCAGTTTAGGACGGAATGAGCAGTTCTTC CASSLGRNEQFF
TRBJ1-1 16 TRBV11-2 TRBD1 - TGTGCCAGCAGCCGTCCGGGACAGGGGCGCAGCACTGAAGCTTTCTTT CASSRPGQGRSTEAFF
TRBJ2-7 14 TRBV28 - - TGTGCCAGCAGTTTACTATACTCGGGCTACGAGCAGTACTTC CASSLLYSGYEQYF
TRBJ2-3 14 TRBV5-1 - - TGCGCCAGCAGCTTGTCCGGTAGCACAGATACGCAGTATTTT CASSLSGSTDTQYF
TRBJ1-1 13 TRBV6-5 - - TGTGCCAGCAGGCCCTTCAGGGACACTGAAGCTTTCTTT CASRPFRDTEAFF
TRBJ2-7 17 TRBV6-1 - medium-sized TGTGCCAGCAGTGAAATGGGGGCCGGGACACGTGGCTACGAGCAGTACTTC CASSEMGAGTRGYEQYF
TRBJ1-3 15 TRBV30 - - TGTGCCTGGAGCGGAGGGATCGTGTCTGGAAACACCATATATTTT CAWSGGIVSGNTIYF
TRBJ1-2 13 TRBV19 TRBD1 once TGTGCCAGTACCACCAGACAGGGTGGCGGCTACACCTTC CASTTRQGGGYTF
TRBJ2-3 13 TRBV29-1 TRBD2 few TGCAGCGTTATGACTAGCAACACAGATACGCAGTATTTT CSVMTSNTDTQYF
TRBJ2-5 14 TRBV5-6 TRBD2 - TGTGCCAGCAGCCCCGGGGGGTCCAGGGCGGAGCAGTACTTC CASSPGGSRAEQYF
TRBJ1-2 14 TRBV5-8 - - TGTGCCAGCAGCTTAAGGAACATCGACTATGGCTACACCTTC CASSLRNIDYGYTF
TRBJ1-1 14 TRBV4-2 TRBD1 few TGTGCCAGCAGCCCAGGGACAGGGGTTACTGAAGCTTTCTTT CASSPGTGVTEAFF
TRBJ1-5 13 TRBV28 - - TGTGCCAGCAGTTTCGGTAGCAATCAGCCCCAGCATTTT CASSFGSNQPQHF
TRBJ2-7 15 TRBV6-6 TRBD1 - TGTGCCAGCACCCCAAGGGACAGGGTTTTTAACGAGCAGTACTTC CASTPRDRVFNEQYF
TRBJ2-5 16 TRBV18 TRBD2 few TGTGCCAGCTCACCTCGGACTAGCGGGTTAGGAGAGACCCAGTACTTC CASSPRTSGLGETQYF
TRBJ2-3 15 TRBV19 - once TGTGCCAGTAGTAGTCCGGGAGATTTGGTAGATACGCAGTATTTT CASSSPGDLVDTQYF
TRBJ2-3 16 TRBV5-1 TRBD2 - TGCGCCAGCAGCCCCGGGGGGGGCTCCTCGGGGGATACGCAGTATTTT CASSPGGGSSGDTQYF
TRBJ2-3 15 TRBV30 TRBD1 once TGTGCCTGGAGTGTAGGTTTAGGGGGCGCCGATACGCAGTATTTT CAWSVGLGGADTQYF
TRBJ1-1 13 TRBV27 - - TGTGCCAGCAAGTGGGGTGAAGGCACTGAAGCTTTCTTT CASKWGEGTEAFF
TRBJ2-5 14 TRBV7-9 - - TGTGCCAGCAGGGAGGGGGGTGGTCAAGAGACCCAGTACTTC CASREGGGQETQYF
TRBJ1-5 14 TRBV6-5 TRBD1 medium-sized TGTGCCAGCAGCTCACAGGGGGCCAGGCAGCCCCAGCATTTT CASSSQGARQPQHF
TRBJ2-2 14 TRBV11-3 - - TGTGCCAGCAGCTTAGGGGGGAACACCGGGGAGCTGTTTTTT CASSLGGNTGELFF
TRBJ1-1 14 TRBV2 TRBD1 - TGTGCCAGCAGTGGGGACAGGGGGAACACTGAAGCTTTCTTT CASSGDRGNTEAFF
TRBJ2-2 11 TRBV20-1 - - TGCAGTGCTGTACTGAACGGGGAGCTGTTTTTT CSAVLNGELFF